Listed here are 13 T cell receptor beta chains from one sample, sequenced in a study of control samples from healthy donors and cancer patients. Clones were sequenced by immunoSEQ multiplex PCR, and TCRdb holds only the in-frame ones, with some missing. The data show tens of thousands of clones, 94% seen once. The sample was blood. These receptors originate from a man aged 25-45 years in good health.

CDR3 sequence reads: CASSVVSGLYNEQFF. In DNA, the CDR3 is TGTGCCAGCAGCGTAGTTAGCGGACTCTACAATGAGCAGTTCTTC. The V gene is TRBV9, the J gene TRBJ2-1; possibly TRBD2 for D (6 bases). Germline V gives CDR1 SGDLS, CDR2 YYNGEE. The CDR3 sequence is 15 residues long. Between the trimmed V and J ends, which lost 0 bases and 3 bases, there was a span of 10 bases.

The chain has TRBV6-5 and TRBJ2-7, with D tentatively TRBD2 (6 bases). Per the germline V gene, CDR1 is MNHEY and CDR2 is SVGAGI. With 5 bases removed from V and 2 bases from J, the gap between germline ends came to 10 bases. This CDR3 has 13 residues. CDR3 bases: TGTGCCAGCAGTCCGGGACTCACCTACGAGCAGTACTTC. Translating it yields CASSPGLTYEQYF.

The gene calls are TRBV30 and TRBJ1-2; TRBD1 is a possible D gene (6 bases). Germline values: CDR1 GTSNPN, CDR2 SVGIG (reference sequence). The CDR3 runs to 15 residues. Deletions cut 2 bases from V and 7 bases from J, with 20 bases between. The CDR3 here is CAWSLAWGARSGYTF. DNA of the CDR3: TGTGCCTGGAGTCTGGCGTGGGGGGCTAGGAGTGGCTACACCTTC.

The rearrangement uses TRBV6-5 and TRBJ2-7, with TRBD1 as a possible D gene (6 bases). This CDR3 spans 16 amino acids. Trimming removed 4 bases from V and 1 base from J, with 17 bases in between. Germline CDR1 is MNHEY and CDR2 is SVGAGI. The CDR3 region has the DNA TGTGCCAGCAGTTTCTCGACAGGACAGCAATCCTACGAGCAGTACTTC. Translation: CASSFSTGQQSYEQYF.

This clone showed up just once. The CDR3 region has the DNA TGCGCCAGCAGCGTCCGGGACAGGGGGAGGAGGGAGACCCAGTACTTC. Translating it yields CASSVRDRGRRETQYF. The chain couples TRBV4-1 to TRBJ2-5, with 11 bases matching TRBD1. Trimming at V came to 5 bases and at J to 5 bases, leaving 10 bases not matched to a gene. Germline CDR1 MGHRA, CDR2 YSYEKL. The CDR3 extends over 16 amino acids.

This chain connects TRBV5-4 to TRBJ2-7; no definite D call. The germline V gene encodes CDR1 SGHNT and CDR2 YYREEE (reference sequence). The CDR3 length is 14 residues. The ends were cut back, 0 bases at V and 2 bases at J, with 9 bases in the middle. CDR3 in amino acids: CASSLETRPYEQYF. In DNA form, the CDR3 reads TGTGCCAGCAGCTTGGAGACGCGCCCCTACGAGCAGTACTTC.

CDR3: CASSVNGGEQPQHF. CDR3 nucleotides: TGTGCCAGCAGCGTAAACGGGGGGGAACAGCCCCAGCATTTT. The gene calls are TRBV9 and TRBJ1-5; a weak D match, TRBD1 (5 bases). Germline V gene sequence: CDR1 SGDLS, CDR2 YYNGEE. The CDR3 length is 14 residues. The V and J ends lost 1 base and 7 bases respectively, with 12 bases between them.

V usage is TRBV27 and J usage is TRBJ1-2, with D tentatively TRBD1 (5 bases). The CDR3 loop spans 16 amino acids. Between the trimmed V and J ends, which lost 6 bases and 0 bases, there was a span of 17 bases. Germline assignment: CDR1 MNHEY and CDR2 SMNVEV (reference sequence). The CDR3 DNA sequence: TGTGCCAGCAGCCCGACCTCAGGGAGAGCTAACTATGGCTACACCTTC. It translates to CASSPTSGRANYGYTF.

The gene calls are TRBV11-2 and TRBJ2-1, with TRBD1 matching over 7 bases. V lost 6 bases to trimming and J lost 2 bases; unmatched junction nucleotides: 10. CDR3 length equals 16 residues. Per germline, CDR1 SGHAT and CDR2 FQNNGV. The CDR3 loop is CASREYRQGAYNEQFF. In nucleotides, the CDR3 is TGTGCCAGCAGAGAATACCGACAGGGCGCCTACAATGAGCAGTTCTTC. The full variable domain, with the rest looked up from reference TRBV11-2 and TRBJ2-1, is EAGVAQSPRYKIIEKRQSVAFWCNPISGHATLYWYQQILGQGPKLLIQFQNNGVVDDSQLPKDRFSAERLKGVDSTLKIQPAKLEDSAVYLCASREYRQGAYNEQFFGPGTRLTVL.

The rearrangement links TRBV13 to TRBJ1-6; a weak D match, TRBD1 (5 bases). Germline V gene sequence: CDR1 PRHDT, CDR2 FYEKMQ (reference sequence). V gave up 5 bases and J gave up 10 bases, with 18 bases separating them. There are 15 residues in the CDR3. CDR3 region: CASSPGVRGGSPLHF. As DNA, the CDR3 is TGTGCCAGCAGCCCTGGAGTGCGGGGCGGCTCACCCCTCCACTTT. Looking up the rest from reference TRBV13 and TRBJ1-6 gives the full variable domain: AAGVIQSPRHLIKEKRETATLKCYPIPRHDTVYWYQQGPGQDPQFLISFYEKMQSDKGSIPDRFSAQQFSDYHSELNMSSLELGDSALYFCASSPGVRGGSPLHFGNGTRLTVT.

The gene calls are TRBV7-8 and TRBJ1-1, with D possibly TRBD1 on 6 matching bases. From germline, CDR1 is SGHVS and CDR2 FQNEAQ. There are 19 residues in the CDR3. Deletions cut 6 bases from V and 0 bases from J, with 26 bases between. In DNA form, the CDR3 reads TGTGCCAGCAGTCTTGCTAGTGTAACATTTCACAGGGTGAACACTGAAGCTTTCTTT. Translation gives CASSLASVTFHRVNTEAFF.

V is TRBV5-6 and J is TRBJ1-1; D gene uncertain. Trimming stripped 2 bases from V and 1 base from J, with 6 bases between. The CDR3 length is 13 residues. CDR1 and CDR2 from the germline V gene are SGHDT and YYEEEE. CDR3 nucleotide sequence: TGTGCCAGCAGCTTTCCGGGGAACACTGAAGCTTTCTTT. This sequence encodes CASSFPGNTEAFF. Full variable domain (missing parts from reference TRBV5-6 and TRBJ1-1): DAGVTQSPTHLIKTRGQQVTLRCSPKSGHDTVSWYQQALGQGPQFIFQYYEEEERQRGNFPDRFSGHQFPNYSSELNVNALLLGDSALYLCASSFPGNTEAFFGQGTRLTVV.

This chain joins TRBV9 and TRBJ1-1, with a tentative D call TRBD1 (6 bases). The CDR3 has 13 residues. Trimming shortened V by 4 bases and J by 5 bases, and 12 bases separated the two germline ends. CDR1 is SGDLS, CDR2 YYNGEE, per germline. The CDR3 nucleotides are TGTGCCAGCAGCCTAGAGGGGGGGACTGAAGCTTTCTTT. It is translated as CASSLEGGTEAFF. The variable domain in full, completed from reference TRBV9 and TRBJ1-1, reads DSGVTQTPKHLITATGQRVTLRCSPRSGDLSVYWYQQSLDQGLQFLIQYYNGEERAKGNILERFSAQQFPDLHSELNLSSLELGDSALYFCASSLEGGTEAFFGQGTRLTVV.